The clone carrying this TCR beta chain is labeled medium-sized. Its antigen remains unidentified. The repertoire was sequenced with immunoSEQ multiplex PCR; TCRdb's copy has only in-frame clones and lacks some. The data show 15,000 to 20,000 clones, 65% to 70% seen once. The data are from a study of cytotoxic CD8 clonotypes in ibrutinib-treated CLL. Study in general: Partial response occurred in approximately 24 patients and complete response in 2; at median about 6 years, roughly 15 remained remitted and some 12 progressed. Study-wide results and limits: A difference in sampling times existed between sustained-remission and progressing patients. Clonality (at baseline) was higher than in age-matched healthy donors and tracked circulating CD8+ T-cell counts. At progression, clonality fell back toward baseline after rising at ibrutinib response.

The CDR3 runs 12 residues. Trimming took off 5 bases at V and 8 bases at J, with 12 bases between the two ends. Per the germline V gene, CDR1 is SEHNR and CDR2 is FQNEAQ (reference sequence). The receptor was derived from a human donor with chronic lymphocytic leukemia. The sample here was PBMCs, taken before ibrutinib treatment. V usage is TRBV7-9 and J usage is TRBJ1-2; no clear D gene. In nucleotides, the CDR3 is TGTGCCAGCAGCCAAGATTCAGAAGGCTACACCTTC. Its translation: CASSQDSEGYTF.